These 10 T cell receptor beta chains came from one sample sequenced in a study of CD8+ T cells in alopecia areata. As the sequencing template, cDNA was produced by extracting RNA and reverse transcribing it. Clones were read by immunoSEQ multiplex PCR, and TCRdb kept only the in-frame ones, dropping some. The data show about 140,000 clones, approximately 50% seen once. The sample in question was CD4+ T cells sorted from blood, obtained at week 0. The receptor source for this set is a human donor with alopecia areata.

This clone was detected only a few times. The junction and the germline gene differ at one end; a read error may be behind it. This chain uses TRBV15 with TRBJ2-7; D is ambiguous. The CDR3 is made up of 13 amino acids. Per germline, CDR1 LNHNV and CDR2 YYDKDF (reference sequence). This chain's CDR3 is CATSSANSASSFF. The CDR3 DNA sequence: TGTGCCACCAGCAGCGCCAACAGCGCCTCGTCCTTCTTC.

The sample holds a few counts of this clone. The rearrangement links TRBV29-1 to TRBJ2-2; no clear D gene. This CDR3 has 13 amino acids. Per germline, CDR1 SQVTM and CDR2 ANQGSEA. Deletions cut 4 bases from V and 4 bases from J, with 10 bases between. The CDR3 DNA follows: TGCAGCGTTGGAGTGAAGTCCACCGGGGAGCTGTTTTTT. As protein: CSVGVKSTGELFF.

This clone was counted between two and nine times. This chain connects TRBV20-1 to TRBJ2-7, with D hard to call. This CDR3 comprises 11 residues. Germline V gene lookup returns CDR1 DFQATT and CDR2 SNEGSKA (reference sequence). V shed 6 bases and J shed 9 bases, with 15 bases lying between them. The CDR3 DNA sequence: TGCAGTGCCGGACCTTCCCCGGCGCAGTACTTC. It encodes CSAGPSPAQYF.

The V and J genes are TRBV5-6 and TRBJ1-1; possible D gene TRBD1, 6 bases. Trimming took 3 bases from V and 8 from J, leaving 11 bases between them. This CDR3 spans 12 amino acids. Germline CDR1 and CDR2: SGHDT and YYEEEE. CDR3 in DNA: TGTGCCAGCAGCTGGGGACAATCCGAAGCTTTCTTT. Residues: CASSWGQSEAFF.

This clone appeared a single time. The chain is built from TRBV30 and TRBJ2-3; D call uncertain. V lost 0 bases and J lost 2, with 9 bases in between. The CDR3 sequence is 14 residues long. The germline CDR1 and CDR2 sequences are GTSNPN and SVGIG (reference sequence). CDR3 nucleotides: TGTGCCTGGAGTGTCGAGCGATCCACAGATACGCAGTATTTT. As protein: CAWSVERSTDTQYF.

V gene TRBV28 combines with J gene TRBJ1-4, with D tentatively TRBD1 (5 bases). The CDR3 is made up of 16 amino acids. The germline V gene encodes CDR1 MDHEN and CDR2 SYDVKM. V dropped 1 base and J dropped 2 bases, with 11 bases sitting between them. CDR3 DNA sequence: TGTGCCAGCAGTTTATTGGGGGAGTCGACTAATGAAAAACTGTTTTTT. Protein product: CASSLLGESTNEKLFF.

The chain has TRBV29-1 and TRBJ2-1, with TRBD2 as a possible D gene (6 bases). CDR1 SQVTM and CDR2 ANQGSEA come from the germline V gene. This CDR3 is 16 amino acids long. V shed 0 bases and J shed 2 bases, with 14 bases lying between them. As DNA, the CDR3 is TGCAGCGTTGAAGATCTTTTAGCGGAGACCTACAATGAGCAGTTCTTC. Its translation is CSVEDLLAETYNEQFF.

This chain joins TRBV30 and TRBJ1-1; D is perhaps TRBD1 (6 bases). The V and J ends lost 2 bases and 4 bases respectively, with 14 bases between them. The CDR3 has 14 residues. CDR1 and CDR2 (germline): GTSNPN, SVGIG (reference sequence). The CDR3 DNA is TGTGCCTGGAGTTACGGGGGCAGAAGCACTGAAGCTTTCTTT. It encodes CAWSYGGRSTEAFF.

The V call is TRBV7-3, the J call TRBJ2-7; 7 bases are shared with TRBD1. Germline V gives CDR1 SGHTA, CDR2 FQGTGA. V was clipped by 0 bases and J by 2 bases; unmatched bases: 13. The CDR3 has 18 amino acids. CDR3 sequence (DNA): TGTGCCAGCAGCTTAACGAGGACAGGCGTCGCTGCAGCCTACGAGCAGTACTTC. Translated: CASSLTRTGVAAAYEQYF.

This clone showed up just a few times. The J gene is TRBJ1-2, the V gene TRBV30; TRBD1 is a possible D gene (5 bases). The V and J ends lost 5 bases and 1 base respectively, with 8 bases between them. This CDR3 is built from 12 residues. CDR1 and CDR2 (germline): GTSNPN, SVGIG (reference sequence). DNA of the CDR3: TGTGCCTGGCGGGACGGTAACTATGGCTACACCTTC. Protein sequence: CAWRDGNYGYTF.